The 19 T cell receptor beta chains reported below all come from one sample, sequenced in a study of cytomegalovirus exposure and HLA in healthy donors. Primers for the PCR totalled 60 Vbeta and 13 Jbeta. Only in-frame clones appear in the TCRdb table, and some are missing; sequencing was by immunoSEQ multiplex PCR. The sample yields 150,000 to 200,000 clones, 70% to 80% seen once. The material sequenced was PBMCs. These receptors all stem from a woman aged 45-60 years in good health and CMV-seronegative.

This clone was found once. CDR3 amino acids: CASSLLRTGGNTEAFF. Written as DNA, the CDR3 is TGTGCCAGCAGTTTACTAAGAACAGGGGGCAACACTGAAGCTTTCTTT. The chain is built from TRBV27 and TRBJ1-1; 9 bases line up with TRBD1. The CDR3 sequence is 16 residues long. Germline CDR1 reads MNHEY; CDR2 reads SMNVEV (reference sequence). Trimming cost V 2 bases and J 2 bases; bases outside gene matches: 6.

The chain is built from TRBV27 and TRBJ2-1; 10 bases match TRBD1. Germline V gives CDR1 MNHEY, CDR2 SMNVEV (reference sequence). The CDR3 length is 13 residues. The V gene end was trimmed by 8 bases and the J gene end by 15 bases; junction bases not matched to a gene: 13. The CDR3 DNA reads TGTGCCAGCGCAAAGGGACAGGGGATTGGGTTGTTCTTC. Amino acids: CASAKGQGIGLFF.

J is TRBJ2-5 and V is TRBV11-3, with D perhaps matching TRBD1 (5 bases). V lost 1 base and J 4 bases, leaving 7 bases between the germline ends. The germline gives CDR1 SGHNT, CDR2 YENEEA. The CDR3 sequence is 13 residues long. CDR3 region: CASSLAQGETQYF. CDR3 coding DNA: TGTGCCAGCAGCTTAGCCCAGGGAGAGACCCAGTACTTC.

The chain has TRBV7-2 and TRBJ1-5; possibly TRBD1 for D (5 bases). Per the germline V gene, CDR1 is SGHTA and CDR2 is FQGNSA. The CDR3 consists of 15 residues. The V end was cut by 4 bases, the J end by 3 bases, with 13 bases between. The CDR3 nucleotides read TGTGCCAGCAGCTGGTGGGGCAAAGACAATCAGCCCCAGCATTTT. Protein: CASSWWGKDNQPQHF. Based on the CDR3 plus reference TRBV7-2 and TRBJ1-5, the full variable domain is GAGVSQSPSNKVTEKGKDVELRCDPISGHTALYWYRQSLGQGLEFLIYFQGNSAPDKSGLPSDRFSAERTGGSVSTLTIQRTQQEDSAVYLCASSWWGKDNQPQHFGDGTRLSIL.

Concerning this clone itself: Other DNA sequences within the sample encode an identical CDR3. The rearrangement links TRBV9 to TRBJ2-3; TRBD1 aligns across 10 bases. Trimming removed 3 bases from V and 5 bases from J; junction bases left unmatched: 6. The CDR3 has 15 residues. CDR1 is SGDLS, CDR2 YYNGEE, per germline. The CDR3 is CASSARQGAGDTQYF. CDR3 nucleotides: TGTGCCAGCAGCGCCCGACAGGGGGCAGGAGATACGCAGTATTTT.

CDR3 region: CSVFSGRGNEQFF. CDR3 coding DNA: TGCAGCGTGTTTAGCGGGAGGGGCAATGAGCAGTTCTTC. The J gene is TRBJ2-1, the V gene TRBV29-1, with 11 positions matching TRBD2. Unmatched junction bases numbered 4, after V lost 6 bases and J lost 6 bases. CDR3 length equals 13 residues. Germline CDR1 reads SQVTM; CDR2 reads ANQGSEA.

This chain joins TRBV7-2 and TRBJ2-7; 15 bases fit TRBD2. This CDR3 spans 15 amino acids. Trimming at V came to 4 bases and at J to 6 bases, leaving 4 bases not matched to a gene. The germline CDR1 and CDR2 sequences are SGHTA and FQGNSA. This CDR3 is CASSSGLAGGLEQYF. In DNA form, the CDR3 reads TGTGCCAGCAGCTCTGGACTAGCGGGGGGGCTCGAGCAGTACTTC.

The rearrangement joins TRBV9 to TRBJ1-1, with a tentative D call TRBD1 (6 bases). Trimming pared 0 bases from V and 0 bases from J, leaving 15 bases between. The CDR3 contains 17 residues. Germline loops: CDR1 SGDLS, CDR2 YYNGEE. The CDR3 DNA sequence: TGTGCCAGCAGCGTAGGGCCCGGGGGGGGCTTGAACACTGAAGCTTTCTTT. Encoded protein: CASSVGPGGGLNTEAFF.

The chain links TRBV4-3 to TRBJ2-1, with 9 bases lining up with TRBD2. V lost 2 bases, J lost 1 base, and 3 bases stayed unmatched. The CDR3 totals 16 residues. Germline V CDR1 and CDR2: LGHNA, YSLEER. The CDR3 nucleotides are TGCGCCAGCAGCCAATCTAGCGGGGAGTCCTACAATGAGCAGTTCTTC. This sequence encodes CASSQSSGESYNEQFF.

The chain carries TRBV15 and TRBJ2-7, with a tentative D call TRBD2 (6 bases). The CDR3 covers 13 residues. V lost 3 bases and J lost 3, with 9 bases in between. Germline-derived CDR1 and CDR2 are LNHNV and YYDKDF (reference sequence). CDR3 coding DNA: TGTGCCACCAGCAGGGGACTTAACTACGAGCAGTACTTC. It encodes CATSRGLNYEQYF.

The rearrangement links TRBV13 to TRBJ2-2; 13 bases fit TRBD2. V lost 1 base, J lost 5 bases, and 10 bases stayed unmatched. The V gene's germline CDR1 is PRHDT and CDR2 FYEKMQ (reference sequence). This CDR3 comprises 19 residues. CDR3 residues: CASSLEIRTSGRNTGELFF. CDR3 nucleotides: TGTGCCAGCAGCTTAGAAATACGGACTAGCGGGAGAAATACCGGGGAGCTGTTTTTT.

Worth noting for this clone: The same CDR3 arises from other DNA sequences in this sample as well. The rearrangement links TRBV7-9 to TRBJ1-3; D might be TRBD1 (5 bases). The CDR3 consists of 14 residues. Per germline, CDR1 SEHNR and CDR2 FQNEAQ (reference sequence). Trimming cost V 3 bases and J 0 bases, with 6 bases left between them. Here the CDR3 reads CASSLTDSGNTIYF. As DNA, the CDR3 is TGTGCCAGCAGCTTGACAGACTCTGGAAACACCATATATTTT.

A few counts support this clone. The genes are TRBV2 and TRBJ2-2; a weak D match, TRBD2 (6 bases). This CDR3 is 14 amino acids long. V was clipped by 11 bases and J by 1 base, with 14 bases between them. Germline V gives CDR1 SNHLY, CDR2 FYNNEI. The CDR3 reads CAGTGTQNTGELFF. The CDR3 DNA reads as TGTGCCGGCACCGGGACTCAGAACACCGGGGAGCTGTTTTTT.

This chain connects TRBV5-1 to TRBJ2-5; possibly TRBD1 for D (6 bases). V lost 2 bases and J lost 5, with 13 bases in between. Germline values: CDR1 SGHRS, CDR2 YFSETQ. The CDR3 loop spans 14 amino acids. The DNA for the CDR3 is TGCGCCAGCAGCTTATGGACAGAATCGGAGACCCAGTACTTC. Residues: CASSLWTESETQYF.

The chain is built from TRBV28 and TRBJ1-4; D unclear. Germline lookup yields CDR1 MDHEN and CDR2 SYDVKM. Trimming left V 2 bases short and J 12 bases short, with 16 bases between. This CDR3 comprises 14 residues. CDR3 in amino acids: CASSLIYVRGELFF. The CDR3 DNA reads TGTGCCAGCAGTTTAATTTATGTAAGAGGCGAACTGTTTTTT.

The V and J genes are TRBV7-9 and TRBJ2-2; a possible D gene is TRBD1 (7 bases). Trimming left V 11 bases short and J 5 bases short, with 24 bases between. Germline CDR1 SEHNR, CDR2 FQNEAQ (reference sequence). The CDR3 loop spans 16 amino acids. For the CDR3, the DNA is TGTGCCTCGGGATCGGGACAGACTAGGGAGACCGGGGAGCTGTTTTTT. As protein: CASGSGQTRETGELFF.

The rearrangement uses TRBV18 and TRBJ2-2; TRBD2 is a possible D gene (6 bases). The CDR3 extends over 14 amino acids. Germline V gene data show CDR1 as KGHSH and CDR2 as LQKENI. Trimming took off 3 bases at V and 7 bases at J, with 12 bases between the two ends. The CDR3 bases are TGTGCCAGCTCACCTTCCGTGACTAGCGGGGAGCTGTTTTTT. Protein product: CASSPSVTSGELFF.

The chain has TRBV15 and TRBJ2-7; 9 bases match TRBD1. V lost 1 base, J lost 6 bases, and 4 bases stayed unmatched. Germline CDR1 is LNHNV and CDR2 is YYDKDF (reference sequence). The CDR3 is 14 residues long. CDR3: CATSRGQGVGEQYF. The DNA of the CDR3 is TGTGCCACCAGCAGAGGACAGGGGGTCGGCGAGCAGTACTTC. Filled out from reference TRBV15 and TRBJ2-7, the complete variable domain reads DAMVIQNPRYQVTQFGKPVTLSCSQTLNHNVMYWYQQKSSQAPKLLFHYYDKDFNNEADTPDNFQSRRPNTSFCFLDIRSPGLGDTAMYLCATSRGQGVGEQYFGPGTRLTVT.

The V gene is TRBV7-2, the J gene TRBJ2-5, with D possibly matching TRBD2 (6 bases). The CDR3 has 13 amino acids. The V end lost 5 bases, the J end lost 4 bases, and 11 bases lay between the germline ends. Germline CDR1 reads SGHTA; CDR2 reads FQGNSA. CDR3: CASSPRGGETQYF. CDR3 in DNA: TGTGCCAGCAGCCCCCGGGGAGGAGAGACCCAGTACTTC.